The present T cell receptor (beta chain) was sequenced within a study of CD8 T cells in ankylosing spondylitis. Broader study findings: Ankylosing spondylitis blood appeared to carry a characteristic TCR beta motif of under ten highly homologous variants. The clones that were linked to disease were reported to be significantly enriched in matched synovial fluid samples from ankylosing spondylitis patients.

The CDR3 is 13 amino acids. Trimming took 7 bases from V and 7 from J, leaving 14 bases between them. Germline-derived CDR1 and CDR2 are MNHNS and SASEGT. Each CDR3 protein is one row after TCRdb ran MiXCR on the 5' RACE reads. This table has under 250,000 distinct CDR3 sequences, 10% to 13% appearing once. This clonotype was counted ten times or more. Its antigen is currently unknown. The source is a male donor with ankylosing spondylitis or in good health (not recorded which). The chain couples TRBV6-1 to TRBJ1-5; D gene uncertain. The sequenced material came from blood, either unsorted or a sorted T cell fraction (not recorded which). The CDR3 loop is CASTEMASQPQHF. The CDR3, as DNA: TGTGCCAGCACCGAGATGGCAAGCCAGCCCCAGCATTTT.